One T cell receptor (beta chain) is described in this entry. Its antigen is unknown. This specimen comes from a study of early T cells in non-severe SARS-CoV-2 infection. Overall study context: Bulk RNA isolated from unsorted whole blood underwent sequencing; chains were not paired. Study outcomes and limitations: Clonotype matching in VDJdb favored anti-spike CD8 responses and did not capture private and CD4 specificities.

Unique molecular identifiers tagged individual cDNA molecules. Via MiXCR, TCRdb re-called the 5' RACE reads, giving one row per CDR3 protein. The table lists tens of thousands of distinct CDR3 sequences, 15% of them singletons, with around 5.1% in the top ten. This receptor was identified in an adult who was a healthcare worker with PCR-confirmed SARS-CoV-2 infection or an uninfected control (not recorded which). Specimen: whole blood.

The DNA of the CDR3 is TGTGCCAGCAGCTTAGTACAGACCTCCTACGAGCAGTACTTC. Translation gives CASSLVQTSYEQYF. J is TRBJ2-7 and V is TRBV7-2; D is uncertain. CDR3 size: 14 residues. Trimming removed 1 base from V and 0 bases from J, with 7 bases in between. CDR1 and CDR2 (germline): SGHTA, FQGNSA.